This is a list of T cell receptor beta chains from one sample in a study of long-term antiretroviral therapy in people with HIV. Sequencing was performed with immunoSEQ multiplex PCR; in TCRdb, only in-frame clones are kept and a portion is missing. The sample includes nearly 50,000 clones, around 80% of them seen just once. The material was unsorted PBMCs, obtained 0.8 years after starting antiretroviral therapy. All receptors derive from a woman between 18 and 29 years old with HIV. CDR3s include the opening cysteine and the closing phenylalanine or tryptophan. Fields, in order: J gene, V gene, clone size, D gene, CDR3 DNA, CDR3 protein. The D gene is left open where the match is weak. Rows may omit the clone size; those that give it use once, few, many or a size class.

>TRBJ2-3|TRBV10-1|NA|TRBD2
TGCGCCAGCTCTTACCCGGGACTAGGGGGGCAATCAGATACGCAGTATTTT
CASSYPGLGGQSDTQYF
>TRBJ2-7|TRBV5-5|NA|TRBD2
TGTGCCAGCAGTTTACTAGCGGGAGGGCGATACGAGCAGTACTTC
CASSLLAGGRYEQYF
>TRBJ1-3|TRBV7-9|NA|NA
TGTGCCAGCAGCTTAGGCAGGGGAGAGAGAAACACCATATATTTT
CASSLGRGERNTIYF
>TRBJ1-2|TRBV12-2|NA|NA
TGTGCAAGTCGCTTAGACCCTGACAGGGGGCATTTAGCTAACTATGGCTACACCTTC
CASRLDPDRGHLANYGYTF
>TRBJ2-7|TRBV4-3|once|NA
TGCGCCAGCAGCCAAATCTTTGGACAAACCTACGAGCAGTACTTC
CASSQIFGQTYEQYF
>TRBJ2-7|TRBV9|NA|NA
TGTGCCAGCAGCGTAGGGGGCGGGACCTACGAGCAGTACTTC
CASSVGGGTYEQYF
>TRBJ1-3|TRBV6-5|NA|NA
TGTGCCAGCAGTAAGAAACGACCTCTTGGAAACACCATATATTTT
CASSKKRPLGNTIYF
>TRBJ2-1|TRBV28|NA|NA
TGTGCCAGCAGCTCCGACACCCCTGGCCAGTTCTTC
CASSSDTPGQFF
>TRBJ2-5|TRBV11-2|NA|TRBD2
TGTGCCAGCAGCTTAGGCGTTGGAAGGACTAGCGGGAGGGGAGAGACCCAGTACTTC
CASSLGVGRTSGRGETQYF
>TRBJ2-1|TRBV9|NA|NA
TGTGCCAGCAGCGTTGACCCAGCCGAAGCCTACAATGAGCAGTTCTTC
CASSVDPAEAYNEQFF
>TRBJ2-3|TRBV27|NA|NA
TGTGCCAGCAGCCTACAGGACCCTAGCACAGATACGCAGTATTTT
CASSLQDPSTDTQYF
>TRBJ2-2|TRBV28|NA|NA
TGTGCCAGCAGTTTACTGGGCCGAAACACCGGGGAGCTGTTTTTT
CASSLLGRNTGELFF
>TRBJ1-1|TRBV9|NA|NA
TGTGCCAGCAGCGTAGACCCAATCATGAACACTGAAGCTTTCTTT
CASSVDPIMNTEAFF
>TRBJ2-5|TRBV15|NA|NA
TGTGCCACCAGCAGAGCCCTGGGGGAAGAGACCCAGTACTTC
CATSRALGEETQYF
>TRBJ2-1|TRBV4-3|NA|NA
TGCGCCAGCAGCGCTAGATCTAACTCCTACAATGAGCAGTTCTTC
CASSARSNSYNEQFF
>TRBJ2-1|TRBV2|NA|TRBD2
TGTGCCAGCCAATTGGCGGGGGACTTCAATGAGCAGTTCTTC
CASQLAGDFNEQFF
>TRBJ2-5|TRBV5-6|NA|NA
TGTGCCAGCAGCTGGGGGTCGGATGAGACCCAGTACTTC
CASSWGSDETQYF
>TRBJ2-2|TRBV2|NA|NA
TGTGCCAGCAGTGGGCAGGCTGGGACCGGGGAGCTGTTTTTT
CASSGQAGTGELFF
>TRBJ1-1|TRBV9|NA|NA
TGTGCCAGCAGCCCCAAGTGGGGGGCCTCTGAAGCTTTCTTT
CASSPKWGASEAFF
>TRBJ2-2|TRBV27|NA|NA
TGTGCCAGCAGTTTCAATACCGGGGAGCTGTTTTTT
CASSFNTGELFF
>TRBJ1-3|TRBV28|NA|TRBD1
TGTGCCAACCATCGGGGAGAGGCAGGACAGGTCCGAAACACCATATATTTT
CANHRGEAGQVRNTIYF
>TRBJ2-2|TRBV5-1|once|NA
TGCGCCAGCAGATTGGGCTCCGGTACCGGGGAGCTGTTTTTT
CASRLGSGTGELFF
>TRBJ1-5|TRBV27|NA|NA
TGTGCCAGCAGCATTGGGCTAAGTAGCAATCAGCCCCAGCATTTT
CASSIGLSSNQPQHF
>TRBJ2-7|TRBV2|few|NA
TGTGCCATTACAGGGAGCTCCTACGAGCAGTACTTC
CAITGSSYEQYF
>TRBJ1-3|TRBV6-6|NA|NA
TGTGCCAGCAGTTACGGGGGTGGGAGCTCTGGAAACACCATATATTTT
CASSYGGGSSGNTIYF
>TRBJ2-3|TRBV10-3|NA|NA
TGTGCCATCAGTGAAGTGCCCACAGATACGCAGTATTTT
CAISEVPTDTQYF
>TRBJ2-2|TRBV9|once|TRBD2
TGTGCCAGCAGCGTAGCCAGCGGGGGTATGGGGGAGCTGTTTTTT
CASSVASGGMGELFF
>TRBJ2-3|TRBV7-2|NA|NA
TGTGCCAGCAGCTTAGATAGAATGCCGCAGTATTTT
CASSLDRMPQYF
>TRBJ2-1|TRBV21-1|NA|NA
TGTGCCAGCAGCCTCCCCCGACAAGACCCGGCGGAATGGGAGCAGTTCTTC
CASSLPRQDPAEWEQFF
>TRBJ1-1|TRBV7-3|few|NA
TGTGCCAGCAGACAACAGTACGACACTGAAGCTTTCTTT
CASRQQYDTEAFF
>TRBJ1-5|TRBV6-6|few|NA
TGTGCCAGCAGTGCCTCATTATCCAATCAGCCCCAGCATTTT
CASSASLSNQPQHF
>TRBJ1-2|TRBV7-9|NA|NA
TGTGCCAGCAGCTATGGACCTGGCTACACCTTC
CASSYGPGYTF
>TRBJ1-2|TRBV7-9|few|NA
TGTGCCAGCAGCGCGCCTTCCTCAGGGAGCGGCTACACCTTC
CASSAPSSGSGYTF
>TRBJ2-2|TRBV6-4|NA|TRBD2
TGTGCCAGCAGTGGCCTAGCGGGAGAAGTCGGGGAGCTGTTTTTT
CASSGLAGEVGELFF
>TRBJ2-2|TRBV19|NA|TRBD1
TGTGCCAGTAGTATGGGACAGGGGTTTCACACCGGGGAGCTGTTTTTT
CASSMGQGFHTGELFF
>TRBJ1-2|TRBV4-2|few|TRBD1
TGTGCCAGCAGCCGGCCGGGACAGGGGTCGACTAACTATGGCTACACCTTC
CASSRPGQGSTNYGYTF
>TRBJ2-7|TRBV5-4|NA|TRBD2
TGTGCCAGCAGCGGAACGGGGCTAGCGGGAGGCTATACCTACGAGCAGTACTTC
CASSGTGLAGGYTYEQYF
>TRBJ1-5|TRBV7-2|NA|TRBD1
TGTGCCAGCAGCTTGGGACAGGTTAATCAGCCCCAGCATTTT
CASSLGQVNQPQHF
>TRBJ1-1|TRBV28|NA|NA
TGTGCCAGCAGCCCCCTTGCCCTTCAGGGGTCCATGAACACTGAAGCTTTCTTT
CASSPLALQGSMNTEAFF
>TRBJ1-3|TRBV11-2|NA|NA
TGTGCCAGCAGCTTAGATCTGGCAGGGGTCTCTGGAAACACCATATATTTT
CASSLDLAGVSGNTIYF
>TRBJ2-7|TRBV5-1|NA|TRBD1
TGCGCCAGCAGCTGGGGGGGGACAGGGCCAACCTCCTACGAGCAGTACTTC
CASSWGGTGPTSYEQYF
>TRBJ1-1|TRBV15|NA|NA
TGTGCCACCAGCCCGCGACTGTCCTCGAACACTGAAGCTTTCTTT
CATSPRLSSNTEAFF
>TRBJ1-5|TRBV19|NA|NA
TGTGCCAGTAGTATGACTAACTTCATCCAGCATTTT
CASSMTNFIQHF
>TRBJ2-7|TRBV9|NA|TRBD1
TGTGCCAGCAGCGTCGTGACAGGGGGCGGAGAGCAGTACTTC
CASSVVTGGGEQYF
>TRBJ2-7|TRBV2|NA|NA
TGTGCCAGTGGGCCCTACGAGCAGTACTTC
CASGPYEQYF
>TRBJ2-1|TRBV7-9|NA|TRBD1
TGTGCCAGCAGCACGGGACAGGGATACAATGAGCAGTTCTTC
CASSTGQGYNEQFF
>TRBJ2-1|TRBV21-1|NA|NA
TGTGCCAGCAGCGCCCGACAGGGGGTAGGGTACAATGAGCAGTTCTTC
CASSARQGVGYNEQFF
>TRBJ1-4|TRBV18|once|NA
TGTGCCAGCTCCTCGGACAGTTCCCGGGGAAAACTGTTTTTT
CASSSDSSRGKLFF
>TRBJ2-1|TRBV9|NA|TRBD2
TGTGCCAGCAGTGCATACCTGACTGTAGCGGGAGTGGGGAATGAGCAGTTCTTC
CASSAYLTVAGVGNEQFF
>TRBJ2-3|TRBV5-4|NA|NA
TGTGCCAGCAGCTTGGGTCCAGGGGCAGATACGCAGTATTTT
CASSLGPGADTQYF
>TRBJ2-2|TRBV7-2|NA|NA
TGTGCCAGCAGCTTAGCAGGGGAGCCGGAAACCGGGGAGCTGTTTTTT
CASSLAGEPETGELFF